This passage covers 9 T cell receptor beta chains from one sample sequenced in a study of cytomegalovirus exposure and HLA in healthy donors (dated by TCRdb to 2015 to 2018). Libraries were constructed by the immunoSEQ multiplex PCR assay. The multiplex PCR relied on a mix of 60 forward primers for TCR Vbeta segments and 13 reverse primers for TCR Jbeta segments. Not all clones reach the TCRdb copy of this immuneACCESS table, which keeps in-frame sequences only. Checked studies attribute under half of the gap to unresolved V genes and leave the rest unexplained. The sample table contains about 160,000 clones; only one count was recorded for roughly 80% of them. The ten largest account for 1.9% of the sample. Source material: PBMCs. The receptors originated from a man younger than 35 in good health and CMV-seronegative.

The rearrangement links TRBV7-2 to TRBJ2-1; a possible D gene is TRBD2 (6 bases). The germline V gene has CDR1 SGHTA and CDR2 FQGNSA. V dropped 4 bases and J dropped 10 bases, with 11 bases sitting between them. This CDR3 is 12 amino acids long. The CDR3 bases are TGTGCCAGCAGCTCCCTCCGGGAGGAGCAGTTCTTC. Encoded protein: CASSSLREEQFF.

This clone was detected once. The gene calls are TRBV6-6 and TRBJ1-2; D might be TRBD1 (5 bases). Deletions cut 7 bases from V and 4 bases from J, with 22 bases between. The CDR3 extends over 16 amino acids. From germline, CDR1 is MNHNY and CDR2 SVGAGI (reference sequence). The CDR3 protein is CASIRNARSGIYGYTF. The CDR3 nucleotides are TGTGCCAGCATCCGGAACGCTCGTTCAGGGATCTATGGCTACACCTTC.

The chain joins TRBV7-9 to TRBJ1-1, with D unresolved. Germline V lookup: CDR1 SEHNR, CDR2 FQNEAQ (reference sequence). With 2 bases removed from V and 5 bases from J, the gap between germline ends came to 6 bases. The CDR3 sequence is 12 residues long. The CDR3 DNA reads TGTGCCAGCAGCTTACCGGGAACTGAAGCTTTCTTT. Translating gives CASSLPGTEAFF.

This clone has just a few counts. CDR3 sequence: CASSPLQGSDSPLHF. CDR3 nucleotide sequence: TGTGCCAGCTCACCACTACAGGGGAGTGATTCACCCCTCCACTTT. The rearrangement uses TRBV18 and TRBJ1-6; TRBD1 matches at 7 bases. The J segment lost 8 bases and the V segment lost 1 base, leaving 5 bases of the junction unmatched. This CDR3 has 15 amino acids. The germline CDR1 and CDR2 sequences are KGHSH and LQKENI.

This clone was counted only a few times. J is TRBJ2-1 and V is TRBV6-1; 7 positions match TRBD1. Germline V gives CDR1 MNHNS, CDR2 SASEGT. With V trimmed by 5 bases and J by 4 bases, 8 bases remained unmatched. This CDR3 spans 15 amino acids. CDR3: CASSKGTEPYNEQFF. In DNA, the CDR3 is TGTGCCAGCAGTAAAGGGACAGAACCTTACAATGAGCAGTTCTTC.

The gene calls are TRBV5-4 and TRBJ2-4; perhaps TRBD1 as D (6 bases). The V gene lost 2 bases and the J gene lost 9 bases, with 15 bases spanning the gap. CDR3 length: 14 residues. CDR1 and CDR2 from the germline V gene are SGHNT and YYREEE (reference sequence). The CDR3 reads CASSFESQGGIQYF. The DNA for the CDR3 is TGTGCCAGCAGCTTCGAAAGCCAAGGGGGCATTCAGTACTTC.

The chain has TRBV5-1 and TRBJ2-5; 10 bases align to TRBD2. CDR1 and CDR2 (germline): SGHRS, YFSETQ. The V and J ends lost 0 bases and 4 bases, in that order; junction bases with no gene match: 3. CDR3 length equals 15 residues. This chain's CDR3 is CASSLEAGGPETQYF. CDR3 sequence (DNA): TGCGCCAGCAGCTTGGAAGCGGGGGGGCCAGAGACCCAGTACTTC.

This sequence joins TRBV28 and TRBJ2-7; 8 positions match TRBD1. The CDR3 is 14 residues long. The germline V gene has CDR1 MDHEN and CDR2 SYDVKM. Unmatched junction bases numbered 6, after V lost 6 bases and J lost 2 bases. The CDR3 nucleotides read TGTGCCAGCAGACCCCCGGGACAGGCCTACGAGCAGTACTTC. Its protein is CASRPPGQAYEQYF.

The DNA for the CDR3 is TGCGCCAGCAGATCCGACACAAACTCCTACAATGAGCAGTTCTTC. Protein product: CASRSDTNSYNEQFF. The chain combines TRBV5-1 with TRBJ2-1, with D unclear. CDR1 is SGHRS and CDR2 is YFSETQ in the germline V gene. CDR3 length: 15 residues. V was pared by 5 bases and J by 0 bases, with 12 bases between.